The 18 T cell receptor beta chains reported below all come from one sample, sequenced in a study of neoadjuvant anti-PD-1 for oral cavity cancer. Sequenced by immunoSEQ multiplex PCR; TCRdb stores in-frame clones only, minus some. The sample records 37,000 or so clones, around 38% being singletons. Time point meaning: after neoadjuvant nivolumab, at surgical resection. Sequences were derived from tumor tissue, sampled after nivolumab (anti-PD-1) treatment. These receptors originate from a person aged 35 to 85 with oral cavity squamous cell carcinoma.

The V gene is TRBV29-1, the J gene TRBJ2-1; TRBD1 is a possible D gene (5 bases). Trimming removed 6 bases at V and 10 bases at J, with 16 bases between. Germline CDR1 is SQVTM and CDR2 is ANQGSEA. The CDR3 is 12 amino acids. The CDR3 coding sequence is TGCAGCGTGAGTAACCTTCGACAGGAGCAGTTCTTC. It encodes CSVSNLRQEQFF.

The chain combines TRBV5-1 with TRBJ2-3; weak D call: TRBD1 (6 bases). V was pared by 3 bases and J by 4 bases, with 15 bases between. Germline-derived CDR1 and CDR2 are SGHRS and YFSETQ. The CDR3 runs 15 residues. This CDR3 reads CASSSAGVDPDTQYF. Written as DNA, the CDR3 is TGCGCCAGCAGCTCCGCAGGGGTGGATCCAGATACGCAGTATTTT.

This clone has only one observation. The chain employs TRBV7-8 and TRBJ2-1; D is perhaps TRBD1 or TRBD2 (5 bases each). V shed 4 bases and J shed 9 bases, with 16 bases lying between them. Germline lookup yields CDR1 SGHVS and CDR2 FQNEAQ. The CDR3 contains 14 residues. The DNA of the CDR3 is TGTGCCAGCAGCTACCGGGACCCTATGGCTGAGCAGTTCTTC. Translation gives CASSYRDPMAEQFF.

The table lists this clone with a few counts. V is TRBV6-1 and J is TRBJ1-4; 8 nucleotides agree with TRBD1. Germline CDR1 MNHNS, CDR2 SASEGT. The junction had 6 bases not matched to a gene; V was cut back by 4 bases and J by 5 bases. The length of the CDR3 is 15 residues. The CDR3 protein is CASSGYTGGNEKLFF. As DNA, the CDR3 is TGTGCCAGCAGTGGCTATACAGGGGGGAATGAAAAACTGTTTTTT.

The rearrangement links TRBV15 to TRBJ2-2; D unclear. Germline V gene sequence: CDR1 LNHNV, CDR2 YYDKDF (reference sequence). The CDR3 length is 11 residues. The V and J ends lost 8 bases and 7 bases respectively, with 8 bases between them. The CDR3 loop reads CATGWGGELFF. The CDR3 nucleotides read TGTGCCACCGGCTGGGGCGGGGAGCTGTTTTTT.

J is TRBJ2-7 and V is TRBV27; possibly TRBD2 for D (5 bases). Trimming pared 5 bases from V and 4 bases from J, leaving 18 bases between. Germline lookup yields CDR1 MNHEY and CDR2 SMNVEV (reference sequence). This CDR3 region has 15 residues. CDR3 residues: CASSRSGNMGYEQYF. The CDR3 region has the DNA TGTGCCAGCAGTAGATCCGGGAACATGGGTTACGAGCAGTACTTC.

The chain is built from TRBV7-8 and TRBJ2-5; 11 bases line up with TRBD1. This CDR3 is built from 15 residues. Germline V CDR1 and CDR2: SGHVS, FQNEAQ. Trimming removed 5 bases from V and 4 bases from J; junction bases left unmatched: 6. CDR3 protein: CASSQDRGLGETQYF. CDR3 nucleotides: TGTGCCAGCAGCCAGGACAGGGGGCTGGGAGAGACCCAGTACTTC.

This rearrangement joins TRBV2 to TRBJ1-2; D uncertain. Germline V CDR1 and CDR2: SNHLY, FYNNEI. Deletions cut 8 bases from V and 13 bases from J, with 26 bases between. The CDR3 extends over 14 amino acids. Here the CDR3 DNA reads TGTGCCAGCCTAACCGGCGTGGCGTCATTTATCTCCACCTTC. Encoded protein: CASLTGVASFISTF.

This chain joins TRBV7-3 and TRBJ2-5, with TRBD2 identical over 7 bases. Unmatched junction bases numbered 17, after V lost 1 base and J lost 3 bases. This CDR3 spans 19 amino acids. The V gene's germline CDR1 is SGHTA and CDR2 FQGTGA. CDR3 loop: CASSLKRLGSAGEEETQYF. CDR3 bases: TGTGCCAGCAGCTTAAAAAGGCTCGGTTCGGCGGGAGAGGAAGAGACCCAGTACTTC.

This clone has only a few counts. The genes are TRBV9 and TRBJ2-7; 8 bases map to TRBD1. The germline gives CDR1 SGDLS, CDR2 YYNGEE. V shed 4 bases and J 3 bases; nucleotides not matched to a gene: 3. The CDR3 sequence is 13 residues long. The CDR3 nucleotides read TGTGCCAGCAGCCTCACAGGGGGCTACGAGCAGTACTTC. Its protein product is CASSLTGGYEQYF.

The chain carries TRBV12-5 and TRBJ2-2, with TRBD2 identical over 7 bases. Trimming cost V 2 bases and J 4 bases; bases outside gene matches: 7. This CDR3 contains 16 residues. Germline V gene lookup returns CDR1 LGHNT and CDR2 FRNRAP. The CDR3 spells CASGLTSGMFTGELFF. CDR3 sequence (DNA): TGTGCTAGTGGTTTGACCAGCGGGATGTTCACCGGGGAGCTGTTTTTT.

CDR3 sequence (DNA): TGTGCCAGCAGCCCGGGACTACACACTTTCACAGATACGCAGTATTTT. As protein: CASSPGLHTFTDTQYF. This chain joins TRBV7-9 and TRBJ2-3; 7 nucleotides agree with TRBD2. The germline CDR1 and CDR2 sequences are SEHNR and FQNEAQ (reference sequence). The CDR3 sequence is 16 residues long. The V and J ends lost 5 bases and 2 bases, in that order; junction bases with no gene match: 10.

In this sample, this clone turned up a few times. This chain joins TRBV10-3 and TRBJ2-7; 9 bases map to TRBD1. CDR3 length: 13 amino acids. CDR1 ENHRY and CDR2 SYGVKD come from the germline V gene. J lost 0 bases, V lost 8 bases, and 2 bases had no gene match. CDR3 residues: CAIGTGSSYEQYF. The CDR3 DNA reads TGTGCCATCGGGACAGGGAGCTCCTACGAGCAGTACTTC.

This clone was seen ten or more times. This rearrangement joins TRBV30 to TRBJ2-2; D uncertain. Trimming cost V 2 bases and J 6 bases, with 10 bases left between them. The CDR3 is 13 residues long. Germline-derived CDR1 and CDR2 are GTSNPN and SVGIG (reference sequence). CDR3 region: CAWSRSTSGELFF. The CDR3 DNA is TGTGCCTGGAGTAGGTCTACCTCCGGGGAGCTGTTTTTT.

Many counts were recorded for this clone. The J gene is TRBJ1-5, the V gene TRBV2; no firm D call. This CDR3 is built from 14 residues. The germline V and J ends were trimmed by 5 bases and 0 bases, with 8 bases remaining between them. Germline V gene data show CDR1 as SNHLY and CDR2 as FYNNEI. In nucleotides, the CDR3 is TGTGCCAGCAGTTATGACAATAGCAATCAGCCCCAGCATTTT. Translated, it gives CASSYDNSNQPQHF.

This clone turned up a few times. The chain uses TRBV7-2 and TRBJ1-5; a weak D match, TRBD1 (5 bases). CDR1 and CDR2 from the germline V gene are SGHTA and FQGNSA. Trimming removed 7 bases at V and 1 base at J, with 11 bases between. The CDR3 totals 14 residues. Written as DNA, the CDR3 is TGTGCCAGCACCCCGGGACCGAGCAATCAGCCCCAGCATTTT. Protein product: CASTPGPSNQPQHF.

The sample holds a few counts of this clone. The V and J genes are TRBV15 and TRBJ2-7, with D unclear. The germline V and J ends were trimmed by 1 base and 0 bases, with 10 bases remaining between them. The CDR3 is 15 amino acids. CDR1 is LNHNV, CDR2 YYDKDF, per germline (reference sequence). CDR3 residues: CATSRVSDASYEQYF. The CDR3 region has the DNA TGTGCCACCAGCAGAGTGTCGGACGCCTCCTACGAGCAGTACTTC.

The chain has TRBV28 and TRBJ2-4, with unresolved D. The CDR3 spans 17 residues. Germline V gives CDR1 MDHEN, CDR2 SYDVKM. Deletions cut 6 bases from V and 0 bases from J, with 18 bases between. The CDR3 nucleotides read TGTGCCAGCAGAAACTCGAGAACGGCACTAGCCAAAAACATTCAGTACTTC. Translation: CASRNSRTALAKNIQYF.